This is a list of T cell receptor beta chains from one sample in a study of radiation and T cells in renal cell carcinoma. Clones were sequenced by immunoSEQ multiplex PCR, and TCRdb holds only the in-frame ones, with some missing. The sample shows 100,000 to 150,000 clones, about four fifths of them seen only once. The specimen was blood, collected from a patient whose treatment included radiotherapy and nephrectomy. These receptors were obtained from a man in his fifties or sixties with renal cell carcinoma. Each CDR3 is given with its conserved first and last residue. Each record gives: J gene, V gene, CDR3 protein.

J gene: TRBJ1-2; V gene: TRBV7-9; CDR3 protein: CASSPTWTGRGANYGYTF
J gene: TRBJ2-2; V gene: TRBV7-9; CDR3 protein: CASSFTGQVYTGELFF
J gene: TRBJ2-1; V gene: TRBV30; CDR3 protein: CAWTTGGNEQFF
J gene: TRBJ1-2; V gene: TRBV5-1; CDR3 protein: CASRPQSQLQFLEDGYTF
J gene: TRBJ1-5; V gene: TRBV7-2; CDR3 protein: CASSLDATGRRAQHF
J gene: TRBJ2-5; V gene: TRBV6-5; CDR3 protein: CASSSFGKETQYF
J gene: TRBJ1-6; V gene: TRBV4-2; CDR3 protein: CASSQEPGLPLHF
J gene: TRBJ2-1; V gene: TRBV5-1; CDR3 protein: CASSLAGTGYNEQFF
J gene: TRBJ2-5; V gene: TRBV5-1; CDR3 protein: CASSGSGTGEETQYF
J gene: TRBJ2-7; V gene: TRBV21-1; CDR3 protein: CASSNPGQGYYEQYF
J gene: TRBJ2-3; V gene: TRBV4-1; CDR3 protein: CASSQHGTSVSDTQYF
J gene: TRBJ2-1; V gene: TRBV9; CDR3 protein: CASSVNARSSYNEQFF
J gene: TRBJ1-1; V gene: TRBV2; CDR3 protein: CASNRQGDMNTEAFF
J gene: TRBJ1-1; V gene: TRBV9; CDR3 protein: CASSRWGDRRLNTEAFF
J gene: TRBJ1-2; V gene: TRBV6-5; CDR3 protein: CASTVYPGSPLGYTF
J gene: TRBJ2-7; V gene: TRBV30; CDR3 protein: CAWRLGNPYEQYF
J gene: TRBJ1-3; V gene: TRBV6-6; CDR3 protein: CASSWGGDTIYF
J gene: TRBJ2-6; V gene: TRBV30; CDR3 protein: CAWSVRGGPSGANVLTF
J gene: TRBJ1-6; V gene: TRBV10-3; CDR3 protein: CAIGTGWSYNSPLHF
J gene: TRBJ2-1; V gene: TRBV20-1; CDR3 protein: CSARSLGEQFF
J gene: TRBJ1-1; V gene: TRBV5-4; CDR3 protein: CASRIGTTNTEAFF
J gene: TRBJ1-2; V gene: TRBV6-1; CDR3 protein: CAGLGTANYGYTF
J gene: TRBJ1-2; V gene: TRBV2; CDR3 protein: CASSDGQALYGYTF
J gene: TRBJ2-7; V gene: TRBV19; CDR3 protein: CASSIRPDRVYEQYF
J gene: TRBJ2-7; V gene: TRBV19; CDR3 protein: CASSRTREYYEQYF
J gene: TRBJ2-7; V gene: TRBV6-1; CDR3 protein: CASSDQRAYEQYF
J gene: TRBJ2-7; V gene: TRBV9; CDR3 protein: CASSVGGDRYEQYF
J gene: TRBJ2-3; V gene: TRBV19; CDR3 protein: CASSNRPFTDTQYF
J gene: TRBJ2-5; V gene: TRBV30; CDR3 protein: CAWSYNSRAFGTQYF
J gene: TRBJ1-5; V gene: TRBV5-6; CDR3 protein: CASSFRDRGINQPQHF
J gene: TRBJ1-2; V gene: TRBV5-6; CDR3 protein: CASSLPPRDGYTF
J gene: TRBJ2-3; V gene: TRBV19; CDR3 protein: CASSIISGSTDTQYF
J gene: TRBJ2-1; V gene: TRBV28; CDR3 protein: CASSWLAGKNEQFF
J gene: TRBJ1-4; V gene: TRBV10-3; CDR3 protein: CAISESAGARNEKLFF
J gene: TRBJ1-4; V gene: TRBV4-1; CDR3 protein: CASSQGTGVREKLFF
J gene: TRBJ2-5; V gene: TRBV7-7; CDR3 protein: CASSLGRGQETQYF